These 2 T cell receptor beta chains originate from one sample sequenced in a study of a mutant IDH1 vaccine in newly diagnosed glioma. Method: immunoSEQ multiplex PCR; TCRdb's copy keeps in-frame clones and lacks some. This table holds 12,000 or so clones, around 87% found once. Time point specified: week 5, during vaccination. Mutant IDH1 20-mer peptide, at 300 ug, made up each vaccine dose, with topical imiquimod. The antigens these receptors bind are not known. The source was PBMCs, collected from a glioma patient whose treatment included an IDH1 peptide vaccine. The receptors were gathered from a woman in her forties with glioma. Some clones in this sample may be carry-over from other donors' samples.

The chain joins TRBV6-5 to TRBJ2-3, with D perhaps matching TRBD2 (5 bases). Germline CDR1 and CDR2: MNHEY and SVGAGI. The CDR3 contains 13 residues. V gave up 6 bases and J gave up 2 bases, with 9 bases separating them. The CDR3 sequence is CASSRDNTDTQYF. The CDR3 region has the DNA TGTGCCAGCAGCCGGGATAACACAGATACGCAGTATTTT.

The chain is built from TRBV7-9 and TRBJ2-2; D remains unclear. Trimming took off 6 bases at V and 7 bases at J, with 9 bases between the two ends. Germline CDR1 is SEHNR and CDR2 is FQNEAQ (reference sequence). The CDR3 length is 12 residues. The CDR3 protein is CASSSPSGELFF. The CDR3 nucleotides are TGTGCCAGCAGTTCCCCGAGCGGGGAGCTGTTTTTT.